These 10 T cell receptor beta chains came from one sample sequenced in a study of graft-versus-host responses after intestinal transplantation. No antigen has been assigned to these receptors. Profiled with immunoSEQ multiplex PCR; TCRdb holds only in-frame clones, not every one. The sample lists approximately 100,000 clones; roughly 87% were seen once. The sample was unstimulated CD4+ T cells sorted from spleen or lymph node cells, taken before intestinal transplant. These receptors all come from a human donor who received an intestinal transplant.

The gene calls are TRBV2 and TRBJ2-5, with 8 positions matching TRBD2. J was trimmed by 5 bases and V by 7 bases; bases with no gene match: 12. The CDR3 is made up of 15 amino acids. Germline lookup yields CDR1 SNHLY and CDR2 FYNNEI. The CDR3 sequence is CASIPGLVGRETQYF. The CDR3 bases are TGTGCCAGCATCCCGGGACTAGTGGGGCGGGAGACCCAGTACTTC.

This chain joins TRBV7-9 and TRBJ2-3, with unresolved D. The CDR3 has 11 residues. Deletions cut 5 bases from V and 7 bases from J, with 7 bases between. In germline, CDR1 is SEHNR, CDR2 FQNEAQ (reference sequence). The CDR3 region is CASSRANTQYF. DNA of the CDR3: TGTGCCAGCAGCCGCGCTAATACGCAGTATTTT.

The chain is built from TRBV6-6 and TRBJ2-4, with 7 nucleotides matching TRBD2. The CDR3 runs to 15 residues. The J segment lost 1 base and the V segment lost 6 bases, leaving 6 bases of the junction unmatched. Per the germline V gene, CDR1 is MNHNY and CDR2 is SVGAGI (reference sequence). The CDR3 DNA sequence: TGTGCCAGCAGCTTGGGGGGGGTGGCCAAAAACATTCAGTACTTC. Protein product: CASSLGGVAKNIQYF.

A remark on this clone: The sample carries other DNA sequences with the same CDR3. J is TRBJ2-3 and V is TRBV9; TRBD2 might be the D (6 bases). Germline CDR1 SGDLS, CDR2 YYNGEE. Trimming pared 5 bases from V and 2 bases from J, leaving 15 bases between. The CDR3 has 15 amino acids. In nucleotides, the CDR3 is TGTGCCAGCAGTGTAAGAGGAGGGACCACAGATACGCAGTATTTT. Translated: CASSVRGGTTDTQYF.

The chain couples TRBV6-5 to TRBJ2-7, with a possible D match to TRBD2 (6 bases). Germline V gives CDR1 MNHEY, CDR2 SVGAGI. The CDR3 loop spans 15 amino acids. Trimming took off 6 bases at V and 0 bases at J, with 15 bases between the two ends. The CDR3 is CASSRLAAFSYEQYF. The DNA for the CDR3 is TGTGCCAGCAGCCGATTAGCGGCCTTCTCCTACGAGCAGTACTTC.

The chain employs TRBV11-3 and TRBJ2-7; a possible D gene is TRBD2 (5 bases). The germline V gene encodes CDR1 SGHNT and CDR2 YENEEA. The V end lost 2 bases, the J end lost 0 bases, and 8 bases lay between the germline ends. This CDR3 spans 14 amino acids. CDR3 nucleotides: TGTGCCAGCAGCTTACAGAGCGGCTCCTACGAGCAGTACTTC. Amino acid sequence: CASSLQSGSYEQYF.

V usage is TRBV10-3 and J usage is TRBJ2-7; a weak D match, TRBD1 (6 bases). Looked up from germline, CDR1 is ENHRY and CDR2 is SYGVKD. The germline V and J ends were trimmed by 11 bases and 1 base, with 12 bases remaining between them. The CDR3 totals 12 residues. The CDR3 loop is CASAGASYEQYF. CDR3 coding DNA: TGTGCCTCAGCAGGGGCGTCCTACGAGCAGTACTTC.

The chain links TRBV5-1 to TRBJ2-3, with 14 bases that match TRBD2. V dropped 9 bases and J dropped 5; count of bases not matched to a gene: 14. The CDR3 consists of 17 residues. CDR1 and CDR2 (germline): SGHRS, YFSETQ. The DNA for the CDR3 is TGCGCCACCCGGAGAGGGACTAGCGGGAGTCCCCGAGATACGCAGTATTTT. This encodes CATRRGTSGSPRDTQYF.

This clone was counted a few times. This sequence joins TRBV6-6 and TRBJ1-5, with TRBD1 identical over 9 bases. With 1 base clipped from V and 5 bases from J, the junction kept 0 bases outside the gene matches. The CDR3 covers 14 residues. The germline CDR1 and CDR2 sequences are MNHNY and SVGAGI (reference sequence). This chain's CDR3 is CASSYWDRDQPQHF. CDR3 bases: TGTGCCAGCAGTTACTGGGACAGGGATCAGCCCCAGCATTTT.

This chain connects TRBV12-5 to TRBJ1-2; D call uncertain. This CDR3 is built from 13 residues. Germline V CDR1 and CDR2: LGHNT, FRNRAP. Trimming removed 3 bases from V and 8 bases from J, with 13 bases in between. CDR3 amino acids: CASGFEGWKGYTF. The CDR3, as DNA: TGTGCTAGTGGTTTTGAGGGATGGAAGGGCTACACCTTC.